Listed below are T cell receptor beta chains from one sample, sequenced in a study of cytomegalovirus exposure and HLA in healthy donors. Only in-frame clones appear in the TCRdb table, and some are missing; sequencing was by immunoSEQ multiplex PCR. The sample lists some 250,000 clones, around 81% occurring once. The sequenced sample consisted of PBMCs. All receptors come from an older woman in good health and CMV-seropositive. The CDR3 runs from the conserved cysteine through the conserved F or W. A D gene is named only where the DNA matches it firmly. Some rows have no size entry. The others give once, few or many, or a class for an expanded clone.

V	D	size	J	DNA	CDR3
TRBV18	-	-	TRBJ1-3	TGTGCCAGCTCACCAGCCAGTCTCTCTGGAAACACCATATATTTT	CASSPASLSGNTIYF
TRBV27	-	-	TRBJ1-1	TGTGCCAGCAGTTTCAGAAAGAACACTGAAGCTTTCTTT	CASSFRKNTEAFF
TRBV5-1	TRBD2	-	TRBJ2-1	TGCGCCAGCAGCTTGGAAACTAGCGGGATCAATGAGCAGTTCTTC	CASSLETSGINEQFF
TRBV11-2	TRBD1	-	TRBJ2-7	TGTGCCAGCAGCTTAGGTCTTGGACAGGGAACTGGCGAGCAGTACTTC	CASSLGLGQGTGEQYF
TRBV5-1	TRBD1	-	TRBJ1-1	TGCGCCAGCAGCTACAGGGGAGACACTGAAGCTTTCTTT	CASSYRGDTEAFF
TRBV5-1	-	few	TRBJ1-2	TGCGCCAGCAGCTTGGACAGGGTACTTCCCTATGGCTACACCTTC	CASSLDRVLPYGYTF
TRBV6-1	TRBD1	-	TRBJ2-2	TGTGCCAGCAGTGAACTTGGGACAGGGCATAGAACCGGGGAGCTGTTTTTT	CASSELGTGHRTGELFF
TRBV9	TRBD2	-	TRBJ2-2	TGTGCCAGCAGCAGGTCTAGCGGGAGTAGCACCGGGGAGCTGTTTTTT	CASSRSSGSSTGELFF
TRBV2	TRBD1	once	TRBJ1-1	TGTGCCAGCTCTGGGACAGCCGCTGAAGCTTTCTTT	CASSGTAAEAFF
TRBV19	-	-	TRBJ2-5	TGTGCCAGTAGTGGGGGGCGGGGGCCCTCCGAGACCCAGTACTTC	CASSGGRGPSETQYF
TRBV29-1	-	-	TRBJ2-7	TGCAGCGTTGACCAATCGAGGCCGGGGTCCTACGAGCAGTACTTC	CSVDQSRPGSYEQYF
TRBV4-1	-	-	TRBJ2-1	TGCGCCAGCAGCCAAGGCGGGATCAATGAGCAGTTCTTC	CASSQGGINEQFF
TRBV5-1	TRBD1	-	TRBJ1-2	TGCGCCAGCAGCTTTTCAGGGGGCTCAGACCGTTTAAGTGTCTATGGCTACACCTTC	CASSFSGGSDRLSVYGYTF
TRBV5-1	TRBD2	-	TRBJ2-3	TGCGCCAGCAGCTGGGGGACTAGCGGGACCCTCCATATCACAGATACGCAGTATTTT	CASSWGTSGTLHITDTQYF
TRBV28	TRBD2	-	TRBJ2-1	TGTGCCAGCGACCGGGGGGGACTAGCGGGAGGCAATGAGCAGTTCTTC	CASDRGGLAGGNEQFF
TRBV6-6	-	-	TRBJ2-2	TGTGCCAGCAGCGATCTAGGCACCGGGGAGCTGTTTTTT	CASSDLGTGELFF
TRBV18	TRBD2	-	TRBJ2-3	TGTGCCAGCTCACCACCGGGAGGGGGCACAGATACGCAGTATTTT	CASSPPGGGTDTQYF
TRBV29-1	TRBD1	-	TRBJ2-7	TGCAGCGTTGAGGCGGGACAGGCCTCGTACGAGCAGTACTTC	CSVEAGQASYEQYF
TRBV5-1	TRBD1	-	TRBJ1-3	TGCGCCAGCAGCTCCTGGACAGGGAGAAACACCATATATTTT	CASSSWTGRNTIYF
TRBV4-1	-	-	TRBJ2-7	TGCGCCAGCGGGATCCCATCGACAGGCTACGAGCAGTACTTC	CASGIPSTGYEQYF
TRBV19	TRBD1	many	TRBJ1-2	TGTGCCAGTAGGGGGACAGGGATCTATGGCTACACCTTC	CASRGTGIYGYTF
TRBV18	-	-	TRBJ1-2	TGTGCCAGCTCACCGACGTTAACAGACTATGGCTACACCTTC	CASSPTLTDYGYTF
TRBV7-9	-	-	TRBJ1-1	TGTGCCAGCAGCTTAAATCAGATGAACACTGAAGCTTTCTTT	CASSLNQMNTEAFF
TRBV2	-	-	TRBJ1-5	TGTGCCAGCGGACGGATCCAGAGGGATCAGCCCCAGCATTTT	CASGRIQRDQPQHF
TRBV10-3	TRBD2	-	TRBJ2-1	TGTGCCATCAGTGAAAGACTAGCGGGAGAGGGCGATGAGCAGTTCTTC	CAISERLAGEGDEQFF
TRBV7-2	TRBD1	-	TRBJ1-1	TGTGCCAGCAGCTTAATAACAGGGGGAGGTGACACTGAAGCTTTCTTT	CASSLITGGGDTEAFF
TRBV14	-	few	TRBJ2-7	TGTGCCAGCAGCCACAACAAGGGGGACCGAGACTCCTACGAGCAGTACTTC	CASSHNKGDRDSYEQYF
TRBV30	-	-	TRBJ2-7	TGTGCCTGGAGTGTGCGACAGCACCTCAAGAGGGAGCAGTACTTC	CAWSVRQHLKREQYF
TRBV18	-	-	TRBJ2-6	TGTGCCAGCTCACCGGGCCTCTCTGGGGCCAACGTCCTGACTTTC	CASSPGLSGANVLTF
TRBV7-6	-	-	TRBJ2-6	TGTGCCAGCAGCTTAAGGCAGGCAGGGCTCCCCTCTGGGGCCAACGTCCTGACTTTC	CASSLRQAGLPSGANVLTF
TRBV30	TRBD1	-	TRBJ1-2	TGTGCCTGGAGAGTACCGGGACAGGTTGTGAGCTACACCTTC	CAWRVPGQVVSYTF
TRBV4-1	TRBD2	-	TRBJ2-2	TGCGCCAGCAGCCAAGATCGGGCGGGAGTCGGGACCGGGGAGCTGTTTTTT	CASSQDRAGVGTGELFF
TRBV9	TRBD2	-	TRBJ2-3	TGTGCCAGCAGCGTAGCTAGCGGGAGTGGCGCAGATACGCAGTATTTT	CASSVASGSGADTQYF
TRBV19	-	-	TRBJ1-1	TGTGCCAGTACTCATATGGCAGTCCCTCCTGAGGCTGAAGCTTTCTTT	CASTHMAVPPEAEAFF
TRBV7-9	-	once	TRBJ2-3	TGTGCCAGCAGCTTCCCAGGAACAAGCACAGATACGCAGTATTTT	CASSFPGTSTDTQYF
TRBV10-1	-	-	TRBJ2-2	TGCGCCAGCAGTAAGGGGAGGACGAACACCGGGGAGCTGTTTTTT	CASSKGRTNTGELFF